Listed here are 31 T cell receptor beta chains from one sample, sequenced in a study of CD8 T cells in ankylosing spondylitis. TCRdb re-analysed the 5' RACE reads in MiXCR, keeping a single row per CDR3 protein. The profile shows approximately 340,000 distinct CDR3 sequences, around 15% of them singletons. Sequencing was carried out using blood, either unsorted or a sorted T cell fraction (not recorded which). The source is a male donor with ankylosing spondylitis or in good health (not recorded which).

This clonotype occurred many times. CDR3 DNA sequence: TGTGCCAGCAGTTTAGCGACGAACTATGGCTACACCTTC. As protein: CASSLATNYGYTF. The chain uses TRBV12-3 or TRBV12-4 and TRBJ1-2; no clear D. V shed 0 bases and J shed 2 bases, with 4 bases lying between them. CDR3 length: 13 amino acids.

This clonotype was counted between two and nine times. V is TRBV4-2 and J is TRBJ2-5; D is perhaps TRBD1 (5 bases). Germline V CDR1 and CDR2: LGHNA, YNFKEQ. V lost 0 bases, J lost 6 bases, and 14 bases lay in between. The CDR3 covers 15 residues. CDR3 residues: CASSQDRGSYQTQYF. The CDR3 coding sequence is TGTGCCAGCAGCCAAGATAGGGGCTCCTATCAGACCCAGTACTTC.

This clonotype was detected a few times. This sequence joins TRBV4-1 and TRBJ2-7; no clear D gene. Trimming shortened V by 1 base and J by 4 bases, and 8 bases separated the two germline ends. This CDR3 has 13 residues. Germline V gene data show CDR1 as MGHRA and CDR2 as YSYEKL. As DNA, the CDR3 is TGCGCCAGCAGCCAAGGATTAATTTACGAGCAGTACTTC. Translated, it gives CASSQGLIYEQYF.

The chain employs TRBV7-2 and TRBJ1-2; D possibly corresponds to TRBD1 (6 bases). Trimming took off 4 bases at V and 4 bases at J, with 16 bases between the two ends. This CDR3 region has 15 residues. Germline CDR1 and CDR2: SGHTA and FQGNSA. CDR3 loop: CASSSDPGQTYGYTF. DNA of the CDR3: TGTGCCAGCAGCTCCGACCCGGGACAAACCTATGGCTACACCTTC.

This clonotype came up once. The rearrangement joins TRBV11-2 to TRBJ2-5; 11 bases agree with TRBD2. The CDR3 has 15 residues. The V and J ends lost 3 bases and 5 bases, in that order; junction bases with no gene match: 5. Germline lookup yields CDR1 SGHAT and CDR2 FQNNGV. CDR3 amino acids: CASSFSGRALETQYF. The CDR3, as DNA: TGTGCCAGCAGCTTTAGCGGGAGGGCCCTTGAGACCCAGTACTTC.

V usage is TRBV24-1 and J usage is TRBJ2-5, with D possibly matching TRBD2 (6 bases). The CDR3 runs 13 residues. The V gene's germline CDR1 is KGHDR and CDR2 SFDVKD. V was trimmed by 4 bases and J by 4 bases, leaving 9 bases between them. CDR3 amino acids: CATSDGAGETQYF. The CDR3 coding sequence is TGTGCCACCAGTGACGGAGCGGGAGAGACCCAGTACTTC.

Only a few counts were recorded for this clonotype. The V call is TRBV25-1, the J call TRBJ2-5; D tentatively fits TRBD1 or TRBD2 (6 bases each). The V end was cut by 1 base, the J end by 1 base, with 10 bases between. Germline CDR1 MGHDK, CDR2 SYGVNS. CDR3 length equals 15 residues. The CDR3: CASSEFGGGQETQYF. Here the CDR3 DNA reads TGTGCCAGCAGTGAATTTGGAGGGGGCCAAGAGACCCAGTACTTC.

The gene calls are TRBV20-1 and TRBJ2-2; possible D gene TRBD2, 6 bases. V lost 0 bases and J 2 bases, leaving 13 bases between the germline ends. Germline assignment: CDR1 DFQATT and CDR2 SNEGSKA (reference sequence). The CDR3 covers 16 residues. The CDR3 protein is CSARDLRRGNTGELFF. CDR3 coding DNA: TGCAGTGCTAGAGATCTGAGGCGGGGCAACACCGGGGAGCTGTTTTTT.

The V and J genes are TRBV20-1 and TRBJ2-5, with 10 positions matching TRBD2. This CDR3 spans 14 amino acids. Germline CDR1 is DFQATT and CDR2 is SNEGSKA (reference sequence). The V gene end was trimmed by 0 bases and the J gene end by 5 bases; junction bases not matched to a gene: 3. The CDR3 DNA sequence: TGCAGTGCTAGAGATACTAGCGGGAAGGAGACCCAGTACTTC. This encodes CSARDTSGKETQYF.

The V gene is TRBV3-1, the J gene TRBJ1-2; 8 nucleotides align to TRBD1. This CDR3 is 18 amino acids long. Germline-derived CDR1 and CDR2 are LGHDT and YNNKEL (reference sequence). V was pared by 4 bases and J by 4 bases, with 17 bases of the junction left unmatched. CDR3 sequence: CASSPQISGTGVSYGYTF. CDR3 DNA: TGTGCCAGCAGCCCCCAAATCTCCGGGACAGGAGTTTCCTATGGCTACACCTTC.

This clonotype was detected only a few times. The chain combines TRBV5-1 with TRBJ1-1; TRBD1 agrees at 7 bases. Germline assignment: CDR1 SGHRS and CDR2 YFSETQ. V shed 0 bases, J shed 1 base, and the junction held 3 bases outside the gene matches. The CDR3 sequence is 15 residues long. The CDR3 DNA reads as TGCGCCAGCAGCTTGGATCCAGGGGGGAACACTGAAGCTTTCTTT. This sequence encodes CASSLDPGGNTEAFF.

The genes are TRBV5-1 and TRBJ2-6; D call uncertain. Germline V gene lookup returns CDR1 SGHRS and CDR2 YFSETQ. The V end lost 0 bases, the J end lost 3 bases, and 13 bases lay between the germline ends. CDR3 length: 17 amino acids. CDR3 coding DNA: TGCGCCAGCAGCTTGGCCACGATAGGGAATGGGGCCAACGTCCTGACTTTC. This translates into CASSLATIGNGANVLTF.

The sample holds a few counts of this clonotype. The chain joins TRBV7-2 to TRBJ1-1; no reliable D call. Per the germline V gene, CDR1 is SGHTA and CDR2 is FQGNSA. The length of the CDR3 is 12 residues. V lost 2 bases to trimming and J lost 12 bases, with 13 bases between them. The CDR3 DNA follows: TGTGCCAGCAGCTTACCGGGTCTCCGACCTTTCTTT. Translating it yields CASSLPGLRPFF. Full variable domain (missing parts from reference TRBV7-2 and TRBJ1-1): GAGVSQSPSNKVTEKGKDVELRCDPISGHTALYWYRQSLGQGLEFLIYFQGNSAPDKSGLPSDRFSAERTGGSVSTLTIQRTQQEDSAVYLCASSLPGLRPFFGQGTRLTVV.

In its sample, this clonotype was seen many times. The chain carries TRBV10-3 and TRBJ2-7; D not resolved. This CDR3 region has 12 residues. V lost 0 bases and J lost 0, with 0 bases in between. Looked up from germline, CDR1 is ENHRY and CDR2 is SYGVKD. CDR3 nucleotides: TGTGCCATCAGTGAGTCCTCCTACGAGCAGTACTTC. Amino acid sequence: CAISESSYEQYF.

This sequence joins TRBV12-3 or TRBV12-4 and TRBJ2-1, with D perhaps TRBD2 (5 bases). CDR3 length: 13 amino acids. Trimming pared 5 bases from V and 7 bases from J, leaving 12 bases between. The CDR3 DNA reads as TGTGCCAGCAGTCTTGAGGAGCGGAATGAGCAGTTCTTC. Translating gives CASSLEERNEQFF.

This clonotype came up a few times. The chain carries TRBV10-3 and TRBJ2-1, with TRBD2 matching 8 bases. Trimming took 6 bases from V and 8 from J; bases not matched to a gene: 15. The CDR3 has 16 residues. Germline CDR1 ENHRY, CDR2 SYGVKD. The chain's CDR3 is CAIRLGTRSDSDEQFF. In DNA, the CDR3 is TGTGCCATCAGGCTCGGGACTAGGTCTGATAGCGATGAGCAGTTCTTC.

V and J are TRBV18 and TRBJ1-5, with a possible D match to TRBD1 (5 bases). This CDR3 is built from 14 residues. Trimming cost V 6 bases and J 7 bases, with 16 bases left between them. Germline CDR1 and CDR2: KGHSH and LQKENI. The CDR3 DNA sequence: TGTGCCAGCTCTCCCGCACAGGCAGAACAGCCCCAGCATTTT. Protein product: CASSPAQAEQPQHF.

The chain uses TRBV20-1 and TRBJ2-1; 8 positions agree with TRBD2. V lost 5 bases to trimming and J lost 4 bases; unmatched junction nucleotides: 7. The CDR3 totals 14 residues. Germline lookup yields CDR1 DFQATT and CDR2 SNEGSKA (reference sequence). The DNA of the CDR3 is TGCAGTGCTGCCACTAGCGGAGGGTACAATGAGCAGTTCTTC. This translates into CSAATSGGYNEQFF.

CDR3 in DNA: TGCGCCAGCAGTGAAAGGGGAGGACAGAGATACACTGAAGCTTTCTTT. Its protein is CASSERGGQRYTEAFF. The chain carries TRBV10-2 and TRBJ1-1; weak D call: TRBD1 (6 bases). This CDR3 has 16 amino acids. Germline lookup yields CDR1 WSHSY and CDR2 SAAADI. With 3 bases removed from V and 3 bases from J, the gap between germline ends came to 17 bases.

This clonotype was observed a few times. The V gene is TRBV19, the J gene TRBJ1-5, with TRBD1 identical over 8 bases. Germline-derived CDR1 and CDR2 are LNHDA and SQIVND (reference sequence). Trimming cost V 9 bases and J 1 base; bases outside gene matches: 5. There are 14 residues in the CDR3. The CDR3 DNA follows: TGTGCCAGCTCGGACAGGGTGAGCAATCAGCCCCAGCATTTT. As protein: CASSDRVSNQPQHF.

This chain links TRBV4-2 with TRBJ1-1, with a tentative D call TRBD1 (5 bases). CDR1 LGHNA and CDR2 YNFKEQ come from the germline V gene. V dropped 2 bases and J dropped 7 bases, with 14 bases sitting between them. The CDR3 totals 14 residues. The CDR3 DNA reads as TGTGCCAGCAGCCAACTACCCCCGAGGGGTGAAGCTTTCTTT. Amino acids: CASSQLPPRGEAFF.

This clonotype turned up a few times. The J gene is TRBJ2-2, the V gene TRBV4-2; D possibly matches TRBD1 or TRBD2 (6 bases each). Germline CDR1 is LGHNA and CDR2 is YNFKEQ. This CDR3 has 17 amino acids. V was cut by 0 bases and J by 7 bases, with 18 bases left in between. The CDR3 spells CASSQDIPGGSNGELFF. Written as DNA, the CDR3 is TGTGCCAGCAGCCAAGATATCCCCGGGGGCTCTAACGGGGAGCTGTTTTTT.

V usage is TRBV20-1 and J usage is TRBJ1-2; D not certain. Trimming removed 4 bases from V and 1 base from J, with 10 bases in between. CDR3 length equals 13 residues. The germline V gene encodes CDR1 DFQATT and CDR2 SNEGSKA (reference sequence). In DNA, the CDR3 is TGCAGTGCTACGATACCTTTTAACTATGGCTACACCTTC. This codes for CSATIPFNYGYTF.

CDR3: CASSRILGWSTYEQYF. CDR3 in DNA: TGCGCCAGCAGCCGCATCCTCGGTTGGTCGACCTACGAGCAGTACTTC. The chain uses TRBV4-1 and TRBJ2-7; D call uncertain. V lost 4 bases and J 2 bases, leaving 18 bases between the germline ends. Germline V lookup: CDR1 MGHRA, CDR2 YSYEKL. This CDR3 region has 16 residues.

This chain connects TRBV7-9 to TRBJ1-2, with D unclear. In germline, CDR1 is SEHNR, CDR2 FQNEAQ (reference sequence). This CDR3 has 14 amino acids. V was trimmed by 1 base and J by 1 base, leaving 7 bases between them. The CDR3 protein is CASSLDSLNYGYTF. The DNA of the CDR3 is TGTGCCAGCAGCTTAGACAGTCTTAACTATGGCTACACCTTC.

CDR3: CASSLVGSTSSETQYF. CDR3 in DNA: TGTGCCAGCAGCTTAGTTGGTTCGACTAGCTCAGAGACCCAGTACTTC. The V gene is TRBV5-6, the J gene TRBJ2-5; 7 nucleotides agree with TRBD2. CDR3 length equals 16 residues. Germline V gene data show CDR1 as SGHDT and CDR2 as YYEEEE. J lost 4 bases, V lost 2 bases, and 11 bases had no gene match. Full variable domain (remainder filled in from reference TRBV5-6 and TRBJ2-5): DAGVTQSPTHLIKTRGQQVTLRCSPKSGHDTVSWYQQALGQGPQFIFQYYEEEERQRGNFPDRFSGHQFPNYSSELNVNALLLGDSALYLCASSLVGSTSSETQYFGPGTRLLVL.

The sample holds many counts of this clonotype. The V gene is TRBV29-1, the J gene TRBJ2-1; D might be TRBD1 (5 bases). This CDR3 has 16 residues. V lost 0 bases, J lost 5 bases, and 17 bases lay in between. Per germline, CDR1 SQVTM and CDR2 ANQGSEA. The CDR3 nucleotides read TGCAGCGTTGAAGATGGGGCAGGAAGGTGGGACAATGAGCAGTTCTTC. Amino acid sequence: CSVEDGAGRWDNEQFF.

This clonotype showed up just a few times. The chain employs TRBV19 and TRBJ1-5; 9 nucleotides line up with TRBD1. V was clipped by 5 bases and J by 1 base; unmatched bases: 9. CDR3 size: 17 residues. The germline gives CDR1 LNHDA, CDR2 SQIVND (reference sequence). Here the CDR3 reads CASSFTGGRGSNQPQHF. The CDR3 bases are TGTGCCAGTAGTTTTACAGGGGGCCGGGGGAGCAATCAGCCCCAGCATTTT.

In this sample, this clonotype turned up many times. The V and J genes are TRBV12-3 or TRBV12-4 and TRBJ2-2; D is uncertain. Trimming removed 2 bases from V and 3 bases from J, with 7 bases in between. This CDR3 is built from 14 residues. The CDR3 loop is CASSLSDHTGELFF. DNA for the CDR3: TGTGCCAGCAGTTTATCGGACCACACCGGGGAGCTGTTTTTT.

The chain joins TRBV27 to TRBJ2-2; the D is unclear. Per the germline V gene, CDR1 is MNHEY and CDR2 is SMNVEV (reference sequence). This CDR3 is 16 amino acids long. Trimming removed 5 bases from V and 1 base from J, with 14 bases in between. CDR3 nucleotide sequence: TGTGCCAGCAGTCCTTACCCGACCCAGAACACCGGGGAGCTGTTTTTT. Protein product: CASSPYPTQNTGELFF.

In its sample, this clonotype was seen many times. The J gene is TRBJ1-1, the V gene TRBV29-1; D is undetermined. V lost 3 bases to trimming and J lost 11 bases, with 10 bases between them. The V gene's germline CDR1 is SQVTM and CDR2 ANQGSEA. The CDR3 spans 10 residues. The CDR3 here is CSVERAVAFF. The DNA of the CDR3 is TGCAGCGTTGAGAGGGCTGTCGCTTTCTTT.